One and the same sample provided the 27 T cell receptor beta chains below, sequenced in a study of CD8+ T cells in alopecia areata. RNA extraction and reverse transcription yielded cDNA as sequencing template. Libraries were prepared by immunoSEQ multiplex PCR; TCRdb keeps only in-frame clonotypes and omits some of them. Among 190,000 or so clones listed, 60% to 70% were seen once. Treatment denoted: oral pan-JAK inhibitor, 5-10 mg twice daily. Sequencing was performed on CD4+ T cells sorted from blood, taken at week 4, from a patient treated with tofacitinib. All receptors derive from a human donor with alopecia areata.

This clone has just a few counts. The gene calls are TRBV7-9 and TRBJ2-7; 8 nucleotides line up with TRBD2. Germline V gene lookup returns CDR1 SEHNR and CDR2 FQNEAQ (reference sequence). The CDR3 extends over 14 amino acids. Trimming removed 4 bases from V and 5 bases from J; junction bases left unmatched: 7. Written as DNA, the CDR3 is TGTGCCAGCAGCTCAAGCGGGGGATCCGACGAGCAGTACTTC. Translating it yields CASSSSGGSDEQYF.

This chain links TRBV7-9 with TRBJ2-5, with D uncertain. CDR3 length: 11 residues. CDR1 and CDR2 (germline): SEHNR, FQNEAQ (reference sequence). Trimming removed 5 bases at V and 2 bases at J, with 3 bases between. CDR3 in DNA: TGTGCCAGCAGCCAACAAGAGACCCAGTACTTC. As protein: CASSQQETQYF.

In this sample, this clone turned up once. V gene TRBV29-1 combines with J gene TRBJ1-1; tentative D call: TRBD1 (6 bases). V dropped 3 bases and J dropped 4 bases, with 15 bases sitting between them. This CDR3 is built from 14 residues. Germline-derived CDR1 and CDR2 are SQVTM and ANQGSEA. The CDR3 reads CSVDGYRASTEAFF. In DNA, the CDR3 is TGCAGCGTTGATGGGTACAGGGCGAGCACTGAAGCTTTCTTT.

The chain recombines TRBV6-1 with TRBJ2-7, with D perhaps TRBD2 (5 bases). The CDR3 runs to 13 residues. With 11 bases removed from V and 2 bases from J, the gap between germline ends came to 16 bases. Germline CDR1 reads MNHNS; CDR2 reads SASEGT. CDR3 DNA sequence: TGTGCCGTAAGGCGACCGGAGGCCTACGAGCAGTACTTC. It codes for CAVRRPEAYEQYF.

A single count supports this clone. The chain couples TRBV5-1 to TRBJ1-1, with no clear D. V shed 4 bases and J shed 6 bases, with 22 bases lying between them. Germline values: CDR1 SGHRS, CDR2 YFSETQ. The CDR3 runs 16 residues. CDR3 nucleotides: TGCGCCAGCAGCCCAACTCGAGGACGGTGGACCTCTGAAGCTTTCTTT. This sequence encodes CASSPTRGRWTSEAFF. Using reference TRBV5-1 and TRBJ1-1 for the parts outside the CDR3, the full variable domain is KAGVTQTPRYLIKTRGQQVTLSCSPISGHRSVSWYQQTPGQGLQFLFEYFSETQRNKGNFPGRFSGRQFSNSRSEMNVSTLELGDSALYLCASSPTRGRWTSEAFFGQGTRLTVV.

The count of this clone is one. V and J are TRBV5-4 and TRBJ2-2; 9 bases agree with TRBD1. The germline V gene encodes CDR1 SGHNT and CDR2 YYREEE (reference sequence). This CDR3 spans 16 amino acids. V was pared by 4 bases and J by 7 bases, with 11 bases of the junction left unmatched. CDR3 DNA: TGTGCCAGCAGCCTGGCCGGGACAGGGTGGATCGGGGAGCTGTTTTTT. It codes for CASSLAGTGWIGELFF.

The chain joins TRBV6-5 to TRBJ2-5; 11 bases fit TRBD1. Germline loops: CDR1 MNHEY, CDR2 SVGAGI. Trimming cost V 6 bases and J 5 bases; bases outside gene matches: 8. The length of the CDR3 is 15 residues. The CDR3 protein is CASSSGQGAVETQYF. In DNA form, the CDR3 reads TGTGCCAGCAGCAGCGGACAGGGGGCAGTGGAGACCCAGTACTTC.

This sequence joins TRBV9 and TRBJ2-6; 7 nucleotides line up with TRBD1. The V gene end was trimmed by 2 bases and the J gene end by 2 bases; junction bases not matched to a gene: 1. The CDR3 has 15 residues. Germline values: CDR1 SGDLS, CDR2 YYNGEE. The CDR3 sequence: CASSVQGAGANVLTF. The CDR3 DNA reads as TGTGCCAGCAGCGTGCAGGGGGCTGGGGCCAACGTCCTGACTTTC.

The chain uses TRBV7-2 and TRBJ2-5; weak D call: TRBD2 (7 bases). The CDR3 extends over 15 amino acids. V dropped 5 bases and J dropped 3 bases, with 16 bases sitting between them. Germline V CDR1 and CDR2: SGHTA, FQGNSA. This CDR3 reads CASSRGRGGEETQYF. The CDR3 nucleotides read TGTGCCAGCAGCAGAGGGAGGGGGGGAGAAGAGACCCAGTACTTC.

The chain carries TRBV29-1 and TRBJ1-1; D is possibly TRBD1 (5 bases). V lost 2 bases and J lost 1, with 8 bases in between. Germline V lookup: CDR1 SQVTM, CDR2 ANQGSEA. The CDR3 has 13 residues. The CDR3 DNA reads as TGCAGCGTTGAAATTGACAGGAACACTGAAGCTTTCTTT. This gives the protein CSVEIDRNTEAFF. The full variable domain, rest sourced from reference TRBV29-1 and TRBJ1-1, is SAVISQKPSRDICQRGTSLTIQCQVDSQVTMMFWYRQQPGQSLTLIATANQGSEATYESGFVIDKFPISRPNLTFSTLTVSNMSPEDSSIYLCSVEIDRNTEAFFGQGTRLTVV.

A single count supports this clone. The J gene is TRBJ1-5, the V gene TRBV7-9; D perhaps matches TRBD1 (6 bases). V was cut by 2 bases and J by 0 bases, with 14 bases left in between. The CDR3 is 17 amino acids. From germline, CDR1 is SEHNR and CDR2 FQNEAQ (reference sequence). Written as DNA, the CDR3 is TGTGCCAGCAGCTTATTCCGGGACAACTATAGCAATCAGCCCCAGCATTTT. Residues: CASSLFRDNYSNQPQHF.

The rearrangement joins TRBV9 to TRBJ2-3; D call uncertain. Between the trimmed V and J ends, which lost 0 bases and 6 bases, there was a span of 8 bases. The germline CDR1 and CDR2 sequences are SGDLS and YYNGEE. The CDR3 length is 13 residues. This CDR3 is CASSVGSPDTQYF. DNA for the CDR3: TGTGCCAGCAGCGTAGGGAGCCCCGATACGCAGTATTTT.

This sequence joins TRBV7-6 and TRBJ1-6; 9 bases match TRBD1. V shed 5 bases, J shed 9 bases, and the junction held 8 bases outside the gene matches. Germline CDR1 SGHVS, CDR2 FNYEAQ. CDR3 length equals 15 residues. CDR3 in amino acids: CASSISGTGSSPLHF. CDR3 bases: TGTGCCAGCAGCATATCCGGGACAGGGAGTTCACCCCTCCACTTT.

The V gene is TRBV25-1, the J gene TRBJ2-7, with 8 bases fitting TRBD1. There are 15 residues in the CDR3. In germline, CDR1 is MGHDK, CDR2 SYGVNS. The V and J ends lost 2 bases and 3 bases, in that order; junction bases with no gene match: 6. This CDR3 reads CASSETGQGYYEQYF. In nucleotides, the CDR3 is TGTGCCAGCAGTGAAACAGGACAGGGTTACTACGAGCAGTACTTC.

The chain links TRBV5-1 to TRBJ1-2, with 10 bases fitting TRBD1. The ends lost 1 base at V and 11 bases at J; junction bases unmatched: 17. This CDR3 spans 17 amino acids. The V gene's germline CDR1 is SGHRS and CDR2 YFSETQ. The CDR3 sequence: CASSLRPQGQGGVGYTF. In DNA, the CDR3 is TGCGCCAGCAGCTTGCGACCTCAAGGACAGGGGGGTGTCGGTTACACCTTC.

This clone was seen a few times. J is TRBJ2-5 and V is TRBV30, with 8 bases lining up with TRBD2. The V and J ends lost 3 bases and 5 bases, in that order; junction bases with no gene match: 14. There are 16 residues in the CDR3. Germline-derived CDR1 and CDR2 are GTSNPN and SVGIG (reference sequence). CDR3 nucleotides: TGTGCCTGGAGCCTTGGGACTAGGGGGGGCGTGGAGACCCAGTACTTC. Translation: CAWSLGTRGGVETQYF.

V usage is TRBV2 and J usage is TRBJ2-7, with D possibly being TRBD1 (6 bases). The CDR3 is 13 residues long. V was cut by 6 bases and J by 7 bases, with 16 bases left in between. Germline V gene sequence: CDR1 SNHLY, CDR2 FYNNEI. CDR3 residues: CASSPQAQGEQYF. The CDR3 bases are TGTGCCAGCAGCCCACAGGCCCAGGGGGAGCAGTACTTC.

The chain joins TRBV2 to TRBJ1-1; perhaps TRBD1 as D (5 bases). V lost 7 bases and J 4 bases, leaving 13 bases between the germline ends. This CDR3 spans 13 amino acids. CDR1 is SNHLY, CDR2 FYNNEI, per germline. The CDR3 loop reads CASTQGWRTEAFF. DNA of the CDR3: TGTGCCAGCACGCAGGGTTGGCGCACTGAAGCTTTCTTT.

The chain has TRBV27 and TRBJ2-2; 7 bases line up with TRBD2. With 2 bases clipped from V and 0 bases from J, the junction kept 6 bases outside the gene matches. The CDR3 length is 17 residues. Germline-derived CDR1 and CDR2 are MNHEY and SMNVEV (reference sequence). The CDR3 DNA reads TGTGCCAGCAGTTTAGATCAGCTAGCGGCGAACACCGGGGAGCTGTTTTTT. This encodes CASSLDQLAANTGELFF.

The rearrangement joins TRBV28 to TRBJ1-5; D remains unclear. V shed 5 bases and J shed 0 bases, with 8 bases lying between them. CDR3 length: 14 amino acids. CDR1 is MDHEN and CDR2 is SYDVKM in the germline V gene. For the CDR3, the DNA is TGTGCCAGCAGTGAAAACTATAGCAATCAGCCCCAGCATTTT. Translating gives CASSENYSNQPQHF.

V gene TRBV29-1 combines with J gene TRBJ1-5, with D uncertain. Between the trimmed V and J ends, which lost 4 bases and 9 bases, there was a span of 13 bases. The length of the CDR3 is 12 residues. CDR1 and CDR2 from the germline V gene are SQVTM and ANQGSEA. This chain's CDR3 is CSVAYALGPQHF. The CDR3 bases are TGCAGCGTTGCGTACGCCCTTGGGCCCCAGCATTTT.

This chain uses TRBV28 with TRBJ2-7, with 7 nucleotides matching TRBD1. V gave up 6 bases and J gave up 5 bases; unmatched junction bases: 10. Germline V lookup: CDR1 MDHEN, CDR2 SYDVKM. The CDR3 has 14 amino acids. The CDR3 sequence: CASRSTGEPDEQYF. The CDR3 nucleotides read TGTGCCAGCAGATCCACAGGGGAACCCGACGAGCAGTACTTC. Complete variable domain (other parts from reference TRBV28 and TRBJ2-7): DVKVTQSSRYLVKRTGEKVFLECVQDMDHENMFWYRQDPGLGLRLIYFSYDVKMKEKGDIPEGYSVSREKKERFSLILESASTNQTSMYLCASRSTGEPDEQYFGPGTRLTVT.

The chain recombines TRBV29-1 with TRBJ2-3; 9 bases match TRBD1. Germline CDR1 SQVTM, CDR2 ANQGSEA. The CDR3 loop spans 14 amino acids. CDR3 DNA: TGCAGGAAATCCGACAGGGGGGCAACAGATACGCAGTATTTT. The encoded protein is CRKSDRGATDTQYF.

This rearrangement joins TRBV5-4 to TRBJ1-4; no clear D. The CDR3 is 13 amino acids. V gave up 3 bases and J gave up 7 bases, with 10 bases separating them. Germline-derived CDR1 and CDR2 are SGHNT and YYREEE (reference sequence). For the CDR3, the DNA is TGTGCCAGCAGCTCGAAAATTAGTGAAAAACTGTTTTTT. It is translated as CASSSKISEKLFF.

DNA for the CDR3: TGTGCCAGCAGCTTCGGGACAGCGAACACTGAAGCTTTCTTT. It is translated as CASSFGTANTEAFF. The gene calls are TRBV7-2 and TRBJ1-1; 7 positions agree with TRBD1. Germline V gene data show CDR1 as SGHTA and CDR2 as FQGNSA. V dropped 3 bases and J dropped 1; count of bases not matched to a gene: 2. The CDR3 is made up of 14 amino acids. The full variable domain, its missing parts supplied by reference TRBV7-2 and TRBJ1-1, is GAGVSQSPSNKVTEKGKDVELRCDPISGHTALYWYRQSLGQGLEFLIYFQGNSAPDKSGLPSDRFSAERTGGSVSTLTIQRTQQEDSAVYLCASSFGTANTEAFFGQGTRLTVV.

V usage is TRBV5-1 and J usage is TRBJ1-5; TRBD1 might be the D (6 bases). V was pared by 1 base and J by 7 bases, with 9 bases between. The CDR3 totals 13 residues. Germline loops: CDR1 SGHRS, CDR2 YFSETQ. Here the CDR3 DNA reads TGCGCCAGCAGCTTGACTACAGGGCAGCCCCAGCATTTT. Encoded protein: CASSLTTGQPQHF.

The V gene is TRBV5-1, the J gene TRBJ1-4; D perhaps matches TRBD1 (6 bases). The V and J ends lost 1 base and 10 bases respectively, with 17 bases between them. Per germline, CDR1 SGHRS and CDR2 YFSETQ. This CDR3 region has 15 residues. CDR3 sequence: CASSLFAGDQGKLFF. The CDR3 DNA reads TGCGCCAGCAGCTTGTTCGCAGGGGATCAAGGAAAACTGTTTTTT. Combining the CDR3 with reference TRBV5-1 and TRBJ1-4 gives the whole variable domain KAGVTQTPRYLIKTRGQQVTLSCSPISGHRSVSWYQQTPGQGLQFLFEYFSETQRNKGNFPGRFSGRQFSNSRSEMNVSTLELGDSALYLCASSLFAGDQGKLFFGSGTQLSVL.